One sample yielded the 17 T cell receptor beta chains listed below, sequenced in a study of blood T cell repertoires in COVID-19. TCRdb's copy holds only in-frame clones and misses some; the assay was immunoSEQ multiplex PCR. Of some 400,000 clones in the sample, approximately 92% were seen once. The specimen sequenced was PBMCs or T cells enriched from blood (not recorded which). Source of these receptors: a man under 40 who had recovered from COVID-19.

The CDR3 loop reads CASREGGAGTGELFF. For the CDR3, the DNA is TGTGCCAGCAGGGAGGGGGGAGCGGGGACCGGGGAGCTGTTTTTT. The chain combines TRBV27 with TRBJ2-2; tentative D call: TRBD2 (7 bases). Germline V gene data show CDR1 as MNHEY and CDR2 as SMNVEV (reference sequence). This CDR3 is built from 15 residues. With 6 bases removed from V and 5 bases from J, the gap between germline ends came to 16 bases.

The V and J genes are TRBV4-1 and TRBJ2-1; possible D gene TRBD1, 5 bases. V lost 3 bases and J lost 9, with 24 bases in between. Germline V gene data show CDR1 as MGHRA and CDR2 as YSYEKL. The CDR3 runs to 17 residues. CDR3: CASSQAQGLPHTIEQFF. The CDR3 DNA follows: TGCGCCAGCAGCCAGGCTCAGGGTCTCCCCCACACAATTGAGCAGTTCTTC.

The chain joins TRBV10-2 to TRBJ2-7; D is unclear. The length of the CDR3 is 14 residues. CDR1 is WSHSY, CDR2 SAAADI, per germline. Trimming took 4 bases from V and 0 from J, leaving 10 bases between them. CDR3 residues: CASSGLTSSYEQYF. CDR3 nucleotides: TGCGCCAGCAGTGGACTTACAAGCTCCTACGAGCAGTACTTC.

This clone was seen just once. The chain has TRBV18 and TRBJ1-5, with D uncertain. The germline V gene has CDR1 KGHSH and CDR2 LQKENI. Trimming took 1 base from V and 1 from J, leaving 5 bases between them. The CDR3 is 14 amino acids. DNA for the CDR3: TGTGCCAGCTCACCACTGACAAGCAATCAGCCCCAGCATTTT. Protein product: CASSPLTSNQPQHF. Full variable domain (remainder filled in from reference TRBV18 and TRBJ1-5): NAGVMQNPRHLVRRRGQEARLRCSPMKGHSHVYWYRQLPEEGLKFMVYLQKENIIDESGMPKERFSAEFPKEGPSILRIQQVVRGDSAAYFCASSPLTSNQPQHFGDGTRLSIL.

This chain joins TRBV5-1 and TRBJ1-4; no clear D gene. V lost 2 bases, J lost 3 bases, and 11 bases lay in between. This CDR3 has 15 residues. Germline V gives CDR1 SGHRS, CDR2 YFSETQ. CDR3: CASSLTGLANEKLFF. The CDR3 coding sequence is TGCGCCAGCAGCTTAACGGGTTTGGCTAATGAAAAACTGTTTTTT.

The CDR3 loop reads CAWIHTETQYF. The CDR3 coding sequence is TGTGCCTGGATCCACACGGAGACCCAGTACTTC. This chain joins TRBV30 and TRBJ2-5; no clear D gene. Trimming left V 4 bases short and J 5 bases short, with 8 bases between. CDR3 length: 11 amino acids. Germline-derived CDR1 and CDR2 are GTSNPN and SVGIG (reference sequence).

Concerning this clone itself: Other nucleotide sequences in the sample specify the same CDR3. The chain recombines TRBV12-3 or TRBV12-4 with TRBJ2-5; D gene unclear. Trimming removed 4 bases from V and 4 bases from J, with 4 bases in between. The CDR3 has 11 residues. The CDR3 region is CASSSGETQYF. For the CDR3, the DNA is TGTGCCAGCAGTTCCGGAGAGACCCAGTACTTC.

This chain connects TRBV9 to TRBJ2-3; 10 nucleotides agree with TRBD2. In germline, CDR1 is SGDLS, CDR2 YYNGEE. Losses at the gene ends were 10 bases for V and 2 bases for J; bases not matched to a gene: 22. The CDR3 length is 19 residues. This chain's CDR3 is CAASGDSVRTSGFTDTQYF. The CDR3 bases are TGTGCCGCCTCGGGGGATTCGGTCAGGACTAGCGGATTCACAGATACGCAGTATTTT.

The V call is TRBV23-1, the J call TRBJ2-1, with 10 bases matching TRBD1. TRBV23-1 has ORF status, its function being uncertain. This CDR3 has 17 residues. The ends lost 5 bases at V and 4 bases at J; junction bases unmatched: 11. The CDR3 bases are TGCGCCAGCAGTTCCCTCGGGGACAGGGGAGGTTACAATGAGCAGTTCTTC. Translated: CASSSLGDRGGYNEQFF.

This clone was seen more than once but under ten times. The chain carries TRBV9 and TRBJ1-2; tentatively, D is TRBD1 (6 bases). CDR3 length equals 13 residues. Germline CDR1 is SGDLS and CDR2 is YYNGEE. V was clipped by 0 bases and J by 3 bases, with 6 bases between them. The CDR3 sequence is CASSVAGDYGYTF. Written as DNA, the CDR3 is TGTGCCAGCAGCGTAGCAGGGGACTATGGCTACACCTTC. The complete variable domain, with remaining parts taken from reference TRBV9 and TRBJ1-2, reads DSGVTQTPKHLITATGQRVTLRCSPRSGDLSVYWYQQSLDQGLQFLIQYYNGEERAKGNILERFSAQQFPDLHSELNLSSLELGDSALYFCASSVAGDYGYTFGSGTRLTVV.

The V and J genes are TRBV3-1 (or the pseudogene TRBV3-2) and TRBJ2-1; 8 positions agree with TRBD2. The CDR3 extends over 16 amino acids. V was clipped by 1 base and J by 6 bases; unmatched bases: 8. Looked up from germline, CDR1 is LGHDT and CDR2 is YNNKEL (reference sequence). In nucleotides, the CDR3 is TGTGCCAGCAGCCAAGTCGGGAGGGCCGTTTCCAATGAGCAGTTCTTC. Translated, it gives CASSQVGRAVSNEQFF.

The genes are TRBV19 and TRBJ1-5, with 10 bases fitting TRBD1. Per the germline V gene, CDR1 is LNHDA and CDR2 is SQIVND (reference sequence). Germline trimming cut 7 bases from V and 4 bases from J; bases unmatched to any gene: 13. The CDR3 has 17 residues. The CDR3 loop reads CASKNAGGTGVNQPQHF. The CDR3 nucleotides read TGTGCCAGTAAAAATGCTGGGGGGACAGGGGTTAATCAGCCCCAGCATTTT.

The chain links TRBV29-1 to TRBJ1-1, with D maybe TRBD1 (6 bases). The germline CDR1 and CDR2 sequences are SQVTM and ANQGSEA. Trimming removed 7 bases at V and 10 bases at J, with 19 bases between. This CDR3 is built from 12 residues. CDR3 sequence: CSAQTTTGRAFF. The CDR3 DNA reads as TGCAGCGCCCAGACTACAACAGGGAGAGCTTTCTTT.

Details on this clone: Distinct nucleotide sequences in the sample also encode this CDR3. This chain links TRBV7-2 with TRBJ2-1; the match to TRBD2 covers 16 bases. The germline gives CDR1 SGHTA, CDR2 FQGNSA. With 4 bases clipped from V and 7 bases from J, the junction kept 1 base outside the gene matches. The CDR3 is 15 amino acids. CDR3: CASSSGLAGGNEQFF. The CDR3 DNA reads as TGTGCCAGCAGCTCGGGACTAGCGGGAGGGAATGAGCAGTTCTTC.

The chain links TRBV28 to TRBJ1-1; 7 bases fit TRBD1. Germline CDR1 MDHEN, CDR2 SYDVKM. The ends lost 6 bases at V and 5 bases at J; junction bases unmatched: 6. There are 13 residues in the CDR3. The DNA of the CDR3 is TGTGCCAGCAGCTCAGCCAGGGGGACTGAAGCTTTCTTT. Encoded protein: CASSSARGTEAFF.

The CDR3 DNA reads TGTGCCAGCAGTACCGACCGAGCGGCACATGGCTACACCTTC. The encoded protein is CASSTDRAAHGYTF. This chain connects TRBV28 to TRBJ1-2; unclear D gene. Germline V lookup: CDR1 MDHEN, CDR2 SYDVKM. The length of the CDR3 is 14 residues. The V and J ends lost 5 bases and 6 bases respectively, with 16 bases between them.

The chain couples TRBV3-1 (or the pseudogene TRBV3-2) to TRBJ1-1; the D gene is possibly TRBD1 (5 bases). Germline lookup yields CDR1 LGHDT and CDR2 YNNKEL (reference sequence). The CDR3 loop spans 15 amino acids. V lost 4 bases to trimming and J lost 1 base, with 13 bases between them. This CDR3 is CASSLQGSGNTEAFF. In DNA form, the CDR3 reads TGTGCCAGCAGCCTCCAGGGTTCGGGGAACACTGAAGCTTTCTTT.